This T cell receptor (beta chain) was profiled in a study of T-cell reconstitution after alpha-beta-depleted transplantation in children. Per germline, CDR1 MNHNS and CDR2 SASEGT. The CDR3 is 14 amino acids. V was clipped by 6 bases and J by 0 bases, with 6 bases between them. Notes on the study in general: Hyperexpanded clones declined; after one year, newly produced T cells mostly supplied diversity. By about two months after transplant, alpha-beta T cells reportedly arose from several hundred graft clones that had expanded. Diversity of TCRbeta at day 60 was high in some patients, arising from surviving recipient T cells and thymic progenitors.

Preparation of the TCRbeta library involved a method that used unique molecular identifiers. TCRdb re-called the PCR reads through MiXCR, storing one row per CDR3 protein. The repertoire holds 540,000 or so distinct CDR3 sequences, with 23% as singletons. Comments on this clonotype: Its antigen is not identified.

The V and J genes are TRBV6-1 and TRBJ2-6, with D hard to call. This receptor was taken from a boy younger than two who had a stem cell transplant for acute myeloid leukemia, so the T cells may come from the graft donor. The sequenced sample was PBMCs, mostly from graft donor cells, obtained 360 days after TCRalphabeta/CD19-depleted stem cell transplant. CDR3 loop: CASRRHSGANVLTF. DNA of the CDR3: TGTGCCAGCAGACGCCACTCTGGGGCCAACGTCCTGACTTTC.